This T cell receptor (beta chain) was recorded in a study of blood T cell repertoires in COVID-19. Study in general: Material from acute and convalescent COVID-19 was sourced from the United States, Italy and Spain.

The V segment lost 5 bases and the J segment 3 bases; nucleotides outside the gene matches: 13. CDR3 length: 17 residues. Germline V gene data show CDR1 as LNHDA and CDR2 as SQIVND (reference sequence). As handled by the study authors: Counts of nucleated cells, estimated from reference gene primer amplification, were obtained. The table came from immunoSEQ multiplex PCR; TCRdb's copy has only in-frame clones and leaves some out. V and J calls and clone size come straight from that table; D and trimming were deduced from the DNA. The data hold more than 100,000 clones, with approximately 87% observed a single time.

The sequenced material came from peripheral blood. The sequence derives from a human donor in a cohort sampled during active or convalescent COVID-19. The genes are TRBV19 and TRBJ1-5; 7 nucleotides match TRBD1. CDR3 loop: CASSDSGGWIANQPQHF. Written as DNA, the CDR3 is TGTGCCAGTAGTGACTCAGGGGGATGGATCGCCAATCAGCCCCAGCATTTT.